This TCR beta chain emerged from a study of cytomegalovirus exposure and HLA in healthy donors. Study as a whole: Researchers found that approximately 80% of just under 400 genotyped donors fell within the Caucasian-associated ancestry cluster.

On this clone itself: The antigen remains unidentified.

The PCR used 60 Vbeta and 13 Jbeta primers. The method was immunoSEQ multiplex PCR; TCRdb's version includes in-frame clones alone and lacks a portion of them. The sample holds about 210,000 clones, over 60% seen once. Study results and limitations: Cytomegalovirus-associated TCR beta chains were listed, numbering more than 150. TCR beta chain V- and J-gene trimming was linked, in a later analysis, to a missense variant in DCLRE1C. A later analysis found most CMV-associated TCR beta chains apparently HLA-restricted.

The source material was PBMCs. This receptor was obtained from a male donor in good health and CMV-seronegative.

This CDR3 is CAISEPTGEQYF. The CDR3 DNA reads TGTGCCATCAGTGAGCCCACGGGGGAGCAGTACTTC. The J gene is TRBJ2-7, the V gene TRBV10-3, with D maybe TRBD2 (5 bases). Germline lookup yields CDR1 ENHRY and CDR2 SYGVKD. CDR3 length: 12 residues. V was cut by 2 bases and J by 7 bases, with 9 bases left in between.